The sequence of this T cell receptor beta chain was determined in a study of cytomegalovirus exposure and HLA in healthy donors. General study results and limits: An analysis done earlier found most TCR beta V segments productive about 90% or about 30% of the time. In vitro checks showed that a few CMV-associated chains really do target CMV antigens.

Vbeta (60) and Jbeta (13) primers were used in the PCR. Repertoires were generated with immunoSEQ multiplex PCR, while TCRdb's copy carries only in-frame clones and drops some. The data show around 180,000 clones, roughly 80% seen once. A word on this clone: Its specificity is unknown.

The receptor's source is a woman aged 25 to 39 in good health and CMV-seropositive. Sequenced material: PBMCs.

The CDR3, as DNA: TGCGCCAGCAGCCAAGAGAGGGCGCGGGACACAGATACGCAGTATTTT. This sequence encodes CASSQERARDTDTQYF. The genes are TRBV4-1 and TRBJ2-3; D is perhaps TRBD2 (6 bases). The V and J ends lost 0 bases and 2 bases respectively, with 12 bases between them. This CDR3 is 16 amino acids long. Germline lookup yields CDR1 MGHRA and CDR2 YSYEKL.